A single sample is the source of the 23 T cell receptor beta chains below, sequenced in a study of blood T cell repertoires in COVID-19. The table came from immunoSEQ multiplex PCR; TCRdb's copy has only in-frame clones and leaves some out. Altogether hundreds of thousands of clones are present, approximately 80% being singletons, with the ten largest covering about 4%. Sequenced material: PBMCs or T cells enriched from blood (not recorded which). These receptor sequences come from a man aged 25 to 40 with acute COVID-19.

The CDR3 sequence: CASRRGRRIDETQYF. The CDR3 nucleotides are TGTGCCAGCAGGCGGGGCAGGAGGATCGATGAGACCCAGTACTTC. V and J are TRBV6-5 and TRBJ2-5, with D perhaps TRBD2 (6 bases). V gave up 6 bases and J gave up 5 bases, with 19 bases separating them. This CDR3 has 15 residues. Per germline, CDR1 MNHEY and CDR2 SVGAGI.

The V call is TRBV28, the J call TRBJ2-7; D may be TRBD1 (6 bases). Trimming left V 3 bases short and J 0 bases short, with 9 bases between. The CDR3 runs 14 residues. The germline gives CDR1 MDHEN, CDR2 SYDVKM. CDR3 sequence (DNA): TGTGCCAGCAGTTTCGACAGGACCTCCTACGAGCAGTACTTC. Its protein is CASSFDRTSYEQYF.

The chain combines TRBV3-1 (or the pseudogene TRBV3-2) with TRBJ1-2; no definite D call. The CDR3 sequence is 11 residues long. The germline V and J ends were trimmed by 0 bases and 10 bases, with 6 bases remaining between them. The germline V gene has CDR1 LGHDT and CDR2 YNNKEL (reference sequence). CDR3 coding DNA: TGTGCCAGCAGCCAAGACAGTGCCTACACCTTC. Encoded protein: CASSQDSAYTF.

The CDR3 DNA reads TGTGCCAGCAGCTTAGCAGGGGGCCTCTGGGGAAAACTGTTTTTT. Translated: CASSLAGGLWGKLFF. The chain has TRBV7-2 and TRBJ1-4; TRBD1 matches at 7 bases. The V and J ends lost 0 bases and 10 bases, in that order; junction bases with no gene match: 8. CDR1 and CDR2 from the germline V gene are SGHTA and FQGNSA. This CDR3 contains 15 residues.

The chain recombines TRBV27 with TRBJ2-7, with D possibly matching TRBD1 (5 bases). This CDR3 comprises 14 residues. Trimming left V 1 base short and J 6 bases short, with 13 bases between. CDR1 and CDR2 from the germline V gene are MNHEY and SMNVEV (reference sequence). In DNA, the CDR3 is TGTGCCAGCAGTTTATATGGGCAGGGCACCGAGCAGTACTTC. This sequence encodes CASSLYGQGTEQYF.

This sequence joins TRBV10-3 and TRBJ1-2; 12 nucleotides match TRBD1. The CDR3 loop spans 17 amino acids. Germline-derived CDR1 and CDR2 are ENHRY and SYGVKD. Losses at the gene ends were 7 bases for V and 4 bases for J; bases not matched to a gene: 13. This CDR3 reads CAIIYPGQGAYFYGYTF. CDR3 coding DNA: TGTGCCATCATTTATCCGGGACAGGGGGCTTATTTCTATGGCTACACCTTC.

This clone has a handful of counts. The same CDR3 is also encoded by other DNA sequences in this sample. The V gene is TRBV19, the J gene TRBJ2-7, with TRBD1 identical over 7 bases. V gave up 3 bases and J gave up 3 bases; unmatched junction bases: 5. Germline CDR1 LNHDA, CDR2 SQIVND (reference sequence). The CDR3 covers 14 residues. The CDR3: CASSIRAGGYEQYF. The CDR3 bases are TGTGCCAGTAGTATTAGGGCAGGGGGCTACGAGCAGTACTTC.

V is TRBV2 and J is TRBJ2-7; 8 bases are a match to TRBD1. Germline lookup yields CDR1 SNHLY and CDR2 FYNNEI. The CDR3 totals 14 residues. V shed 4 bases and J 0 bases; nucleotides not matched to a gene: 2. CDR3 residues: CASSGTGSSYEQYF. The CDR3 nucleotides read TGTGCCAGCAGTGGGACAGGGAGCTCCTACGAGCAGTACTTC.

The rearrangement links TRBV20-1 to TRBJ1-4; D unresolved. The V and J ends lost 3 bases and 5 bases respectively, with 10 bases between them. Germline CDR1 is DFQATT and CDR2 is SNEGSKA (reference sequence). This CDR3 spans 13 amino acids. The DNA for the CDR3 is TGCAGTGCTAGTGCGGGGTTCAATGAAAAACTGTTTTTT. It yields the protein CSASAGFNEKLFF.

The chain recombines TRBV9 with TRBJ2-1; D uncertain. CDR3 length: 15 residues. Germline V gene sequence: CDR1 SGDLS, CDR2 YYNGEE. V was trimmed by 2 bases and J by 0 bases, leaving 9 bases between them. The CDR3 bases are TGTGCCAGCAGCGTCTTCCCGAGCTCCTACAATGAGCAGTTCTTC. Protein: CASSVFPSSYNEQFF.

The chain recombines TRBV5-6 with TRBJ1-2, with D possibly TRBD1 on 5 matching bases. The CDR3 has 14 amino acids. Looked up from germline, CDR1 is SGHDT and CDR2 is YYEEEE. V was pared by 0 bases and J by 4 bases, with 10 bases between. DNA of the CDR3: TGTGCCAGCAGCTTGGAAGGGGTTAGCTATGGCTACACCTTC. Translation: CASSLEGVSYGYTF.

V gene TRBV4-1 combines with J gene TRBJ1-2, with unresolved D. The CDR3 length is 14 residues. The V gene lost 4 bases and the J gene lost 7 bases, with 16 bases spanning the gap. Germline V lookup: CDR1 MGHRA, CDR2 YSYEKL. The CDR3 spells CASSLGPLDVGYTF. The CDR3 DNA reads as TGCGCCAGCAGCCTTGGGCCTCTTGACGTTGGCTACACCTTC.

The chain has TRBV6-5 and TRBJ1-2; 8 nucleotides align to TRBD1. CDR1 is MNHEY, CDR2 SVGAGI, per germline. This CDR3 is built from 14 residues. V lost 5 bases and J lost 4; bases outside the gene matches: 6. The CDR3: CASSRPGQAYGYTF. For the CDR3, the DNA is TGTGCCAGCAGTCGCCCGGGACAGGCCTATGGCTACACCTTC.

This clone was seen a handful of times. V and J are TRBV19 and TRBJ1-5, with 9 bases aligning to TRBD1. Per germline, CDR1 LNHDA and CDR2 SQIVND (reference sequence). CDR3 length: 17 amino acids. J was trimmed by 1 base and V by 1 base; bases with no gene match: 5. The CDR3 coding sequence is TGTGCCAGTAGTATAGTCTGGGACAGGGTCAGCAATCAGCCCCAGCATTTT. Protein: CASSIVWDRVSNQPQHF.

Regarding this clone: The sample carries other DNA sequences with the same CDR3. This rearrangement joins TRBV9 to TRBJ2-1, with D maybe TRBD2 (5 bases). V was shortened by 0 bases and J by 3 bases, with 10 bases between the two germline ends. Germline CDR1 is SGDLS and CDR2 is YYNGEE. The CDR3 has 15 residues. CDR3 sequence: CASSVGLAGYNEQFF. The CDR3 DNA reads as TGTGCCAGCAGCGTAGGGCTAGCCGGCTACAATGAGCAGTTCTTC. Complete variable domain (other parts from reference TRBV9 and TRBJ2-1): DSGVTQTPKHLITATGQRVTLRCSPRSGDLSVYWYQQSLDQGLQFLIQYYNGEERAKGNILERFSAQQFPDLHSELNLSSLELGDSALYFCASSVGLAGYNEQFFGPGTRLTVL.

This clone was detected once. This chain connects TRBV29-1 to TRBJ2-3, with 7 bases fitting TRBD2. Germline trimming cut 1 base from V and 4 bases from J; bases unmatched to any gene: 2. The germline V gene has CDR1 SQVTM and CDR2 ANQGSEA. This CDR3 contains 13 residues. CDR3: CSVEAGGSDTQYF. The CDR3 region has the DNA TGCAGCGTTGAAGCGGGGGGTTCAGATACGCAGTATTTT.

There are a few counts of this clone. The chain has TRBV2 and TRBJ2-7; possibly TRBD2 for D (6 bases). This CDR3 contains 13 residues. The germline V gene encodes CDR1 SNHLY and CDR2 FYNNEI. V lost 9 bases and J 2 bases, leaving 14 bases between the germline ends. This chain's CDR3 is CARSGTGTYEQYF. CDR3 DNA: TGTGCCAGATCCGGGACTGGAACCTACGAGCAGTACTTC. The variable domain in full, completed from reference TRBV2 and TRBJ2-7, reads EPEVTQTPSHQVTQMGQEVILRCVPISNHLYFYWYRQILGQKVEFLVSFYNNEISEKSEIFDDQFSVERPDGSNFTLKIRSTKLEDSAMYFCARSGTGTYEQYFGPGTRLTVT.

This clone appeared a few times. This chain connects TRBV28 to TRBJ2-5, with 9 bases lining up with TRBD2. The CDR3 spans 15 residues. In germline, CDR1 is MDHEN, CDR2 SYDVKM. Germline trimming cut 8 bases from V and 0 bases from J; bases unmatched to any gene: 7. CDR3 coding DNA: TGTGCCAGCTTACCGGGACTAGCCTACCAAGAGACCCAGTACTTC. It specifies CASLPGLAYQETQYF.

The chain combines TRBV6-5 with TRBJ1-1; 8 bases line up with TRBD1. The J segment lost 8 bases and the V segment lost 6 bases, leaving 14 bases of the junction unmatched. There are 15 residues in the CDR3. CDR1 is MNHEY, CDR2 SVGAGI, per germline. CDR3: CASRPPSQGAKEAFF. CDR3 nucleotide sequence: TGTGCCAGCAGGCCCCCATCTCAGGGGGCGAAGGAAGCTTTCTTT.

This clone was seen just once. This rearrangement joins TRBV11-3 to TRBJ2-4; D is uncertain. Germline V CDR1 and CDR2: SGHNT, YENEEA. V shed 1 base and J shed 9 bases, with 16 bases lying between them. The CDR3 loop spans 15 amino acids. The CDR3 loop reads CASSLGAGSRSIQYF. As DNA, the CDR3 is TGTGCCAGCAGCTTAGGGGCAGGCTCAAGAAGCATTCAGTACTTC.

The V gene is TRBV4-1, the J gene TRBJ1-4; TRBD1 might be the D (6 bases). The CDR3 is 12 residues long. CDR1 is MGHRA, CDR2 YSYEKL, per germline. The V end was cut by 4 bases, the J end by 6 bases, with 6 bases between. The CDR3 region is CASSRQDEKLFF. The CDR3 region has the DNA TGCGCCAGCAGCCGACAGGATGAAAAACTGTTTTTT.

This sequence joins TRBV5-4 and TRBJ2-3; 9 nucleotides line up with TRBD1. V gave up 3 bases and J gave up 3 bases; unmatched junction bases: 8. The CDR3 is 16 residues long. Germline V gives CDR1 SGHNT, CDR2 YYREEE (reference sequence). The CDR3 protein is CASSSSTGGGTDTQYF. The DNA of the CDR3 is TGTGCCAGCAGCTCGTCGACAGGGGGGGGAACAGATACGCAGTATTTT. The full variable domain, with the rest looked up from reference TRBV5-4 and TRBJ2-3, is ETGVTQSPTHLIKTRGQQVTLRCSSQSGHNTVSWYQQALGQGPQFIFQYYREEENGRGNFPPRFSGLQFPNYSSELNVNALELDDSALYLCASSSSTGGGTDTQYFGPGTRLTVL.

The CDR3 protein is CTSSQEGLADVTTDTQYF. As DNA, the CDR3 is TGCACCAGCAGCCAAGAGGGGCTAGCGGACGTAACCACAGATACGCAGTATTTT. The chain carries TRBV1 and TRBJ2-3; TRBD2, the table's D call, was not compared with the DNA. TRBV1 is described as a pseudogene. The CDR3 sequence is 18 residues long.